This T cell receptor (beta chain) was recovered during a study of shared clonotypes between healthy human individuals. V lost 5 bases, J lost 5 bases, and 11 bases stayed unmatched. The germline gives CDR1 KGHSH, CDR2 LQKENI. CDR3 size: 17 residues. Some clones are missing from TCRdb's copy, which holds only in-frame ones; the method was immunoSEQ multiplex PCR. The data hold about 730,000 clones, with approximately 77% observed a single time. V gene TRBV18 combines with J gene TRBJ2-2; TRBD2 matches 10 bases. The material sequenced was memory CD4+ T cells sorted from blood. Subset defined: CD45RA-negative fraction. This sequence originates from a woman in her twenties or thirties in good health. The CDR3 DNA is TGTGCCAGCTCAGGGGTACTTGGACTAGCGGAGACCGGGGAGCTGTTTTTT. Translating it yields CASSGVLGLAETGELFF.